The rows below give T cell receptor beta chains drawn from one sample of a study of radiotherapy plus CTLA-4 blockade in lung cancer. Clones were sequenced by immunoSEQ multiplex PCR, and TCRdb holds only the in-frame ones, with some missing. The sample contains roughly 100,000 clones, approximately 78% of which appear only once. Here the sequenced sample was peripheral blood, taken from a patient treated with radiotherapy plus ipilimumab. These receptors were collected from a human donor with non-small cell lung cancer that progressed on radiotherapy plus ipilimumab. Each CDR3 is given with its conserved first and last residue. A D gene is named only where the DNA matches it firmly. The size field is filled for only some rows; it gives once, few, many or a size class.

NA | NA | TRBJ2-7 | TRBV11-3 | TGTGCCAGCAGCCCCCCGCACCAAGAGCTCCTCCCGCGGGAGCAGTACTTC | CASSPPHQELLPREQYF
NA | NA | TRBJ2-1 | TRBV5-1 | TGCGCCAGCTCTAGGATGGAGTCCTACAATGAGCAGTTCTTC | CASSRMESYNEQFF
TRBD1 | NA | TRBJ2-1 | TRBV5-1 | TGCGCCAGCAGCTTGAAACAGGGGGGAATCAATGAGCAGTTCTTC | CASSLKQGGINEQFF
NA | NA | TRBJ1-1 | TRBV7-9 | TGTGCCAGCAGCCCCTTACGGGACACTGAAGCTTTCTTT | CASSPLRDTEAFF
NA | NA | TRBJ1-3 | TRBV19 | TGTGCCAGTAGTATAGTTCAGGGCCACTCTGGAAACACCATATATTTT | CASSIVQGHSGNTIYF
TRBD1 | NA | TRBJ1-1 | TRBV16 | TGTGCCAGCAGCCGGACAGGGATGAACACTGAAGCTTTCTTT | CASSRTGMNTEAFF
NA | few | TRBJ2-7 | TRBV6-6 | TGTGCCAGCAGGGCCCGGAGGGGCTCCGAGCAGTACTTC | CASRARRGSEQYF
NA | NA | TRBJ2-6 | TRBV4-1 | TGCGCCAGCAGCCAAGGACTAGGATTGTTCTCTGGGGCCAACGTCCTGACTTTC | CASSQGLGLFSGANVLTF
TRBD2 | NA | TRBJ2-1 | TRBV4-2 | TGTGCCAGCAGCCAAGAGGAGACTAGCGGGATTGCGAATGAGCAGTTCTTC | CASSQEETSGIANEQFF
TRBD2 | NA | TRBJ2-1 | TRBV7-2 | TGTGCCAGCGCAATCGGGACTAGCGATTACAATGAGCAGTTCTTC | CASAIGTSDYNEQFF
TRBD1 | NA | TRBJ2-3 | TRBV14 | TGTGCCAGCAGCCAGAACTCGGGACAGGGCACAGATACGCAGTATTTT | CASSQNSGQGTDTQYF
TRBD2 | NA | TRBJ2-1 | TRBV6-1 | TGTGCCAGCAGTGAAGTAGCGGGAGGTGAGCAGTTCTTC | CASSEVAGGEQFF
NA | NA | TRBJ2-3 | TRBV7-3 | TGTGCCAGCAACAACGTGGGCACAGATACGCAGTATTTT | CASNNVGTDTQYF
TRBD1 | NA | TRBJ2-7 | TRBV7-8 | TGTGCCAGCAGCTTAGATGGGACAGGGCCCCACGAGCAGTACTTC | CASSLDGTGPHEQYF
TRBD2 | NA | TRBJ2-4 | TRBV5-6 | TGTGCCAGCAGTTTAGAAACCGGGACTAGGCACACCATTCAGTACTTC | CASSLETGTRHTIQYF
TRBD2 | NA | TRBJ2-1 | TRBV4-1 | TGCGCCAGCAGCCAAATTTCGACTAGCGGGGATTACAATGAGCAGTTCTTC | CASSQISTSGDYNEQFF
NA | NA | TRBJ1-2 | TRBV19 | TGTGCCAGTAGTGTTACAGACAGGCGAGCTAACTATGGCTACACCTTC | CASSVTDRRANYGYTF
TRBD1 | NA | TRBJ2-7 | TRBV30 | TGTGCCTGGACTATGACAGGGGTGTACGAGCAGTACTTC | CAWTMTGVYEQYF
TRBD1 | NA | TRBJ1-2 | TRBV29-1 | TGCAGCGTTGAAATTTGGACAGGGCTTTTCTATGGCTACACCTTC | CSVEIWTGLFYGYTF
NA | NA | TRBJ2-3 | TRBV7-9 | TGTGCCAGCAGCTTGTTTCCAGATACGCAGTATTTT | CASSLFPDTQYF
TRBD1 | NA | TRBJ2-2 | TRBV19 | TGTGCCAGTAGTAGGACAGGGGGCGCAGACACCGGGGAGCTGTTTTTT | CASSRTGGADTGELFF
TRBD1 | NA | TRBJ1-5 | TRBV27 | TGTGCCAGCAGTGAAAAGACAGGGAGTTGGCAGCCCCAGCATTTT | CASSEKTGSWQPQHF
NA | NA | TRBJ1-1 | TRBV30 | TGTGCCTGGAGAGCAGCCAACACTGAAGCTTTCTTT | CAWRAANTEAFF
NA | few | TRBJ2-2 | TRBV9 | TGTGCCAGCAGCGTTGGTGGGTCGAACACCGGGGAGCTGTTTTTT | CASSVGGSNTGELFF